There are many counts of the clone carrying this T cell receptor (beta chain). Its antigen is undetermined. These data belong to a study of early T cells in non-severe SARS-CoV-2 infection. Overall study: It was bulk RNA from unsorted whole blood that was sequenced, and the chains were unpaired.

Study-wide points: VDJdb matching favored anti-spike CD8 responses, missing private and CD4 specificities.

Individual cDNA molecules were tagged with unique molecular identifiers. Using its own MiXCR run on the 5' RACE reads, TCRdb lists one record per CDR3 protein. The repertoire has more than 25,000 distinct CDR3 sequences, over 4.5% of them found once; the top ten carry less than 5%. This sequence was found in an adult who was a healthcare worker with PCR-confirmed SARS-CoV-2 infection or an uninfected control (not recorded which). Sequences were obtained from whole blood.

The DNA of the CDR3 is TGTGCCAGCAGTTCTGGGACAGGGAGATTAACTTTCTTT. The encoded protein is CASSSGTGRLTFF. V gene TRBV12-3 or TRBV12-4 combines with J gene TRBJ1-1, with TRBD1 identical over 9 bases. The CDR3 is 13 residues long. V gave up 4 bases and J gave up 12 bases; unmatched junction bases: 9.